This is a list of T cell receptor beta chains from one sample in a study of blood T cell repertoires in COVID-19. The table came from immunoSEQ multiplex PCR; TCRdb's copy has only in-frame clones and leaves some out. This table has about 54,000 clones, 88% appearing once. Sequenced: peripheral blood. The receptors stem from a human donor in a cohort sampled during active COVID-19. Each CDR3 is given with its conserved first and last residue. The D gene is left open where the match is weak. Clone size appears in some rows only: once, few, many, or a class for an expanded clone.

J,V,D,size,CDR3,DNA
TRBJ1-2,TRBV3-1/TRBV3-2,TRBD1,.,CASSQDGTGGRGYTF,TGTGCCAGCAGCCAAGACGGGACAGGGGGCCGGGGCTACACCTTC
TRBJ2-5,TRBV6-5,TRBD1,.,CASSLGQGRETQYF,TGTGCCAGCAGTCTGGGACAGGGGAGGGAGACCCAGTACTTC
TRBJ1-4,TRBV3-1/TRBV3-2,.,.,CASSRSGGDGKLFF,TGTGCCAGCAGCCGTAGTGGTGGTGATGGAAAACTGTTTTTT
TRBJ2-2,TRBV6-4,TRBD1,.,CASSGQGTGELFF,TGTGCCAGCAGTGGACAGGGGACCGGGGAGCTGTTTTTT
TRBJ1-5,TRBV19,.,.,CASSIYRDQPQHF,TGTGCCAGTAGTATATATCGGGATCAGCCCCAGCATTTT
TRBJ1-3,TRBV18,TRBD1,.,CASSPIHDRGPGNTIYF,TGTGCCAGCTCACCAATCCATGACAGGGGACCTGGAAACACCATATATTTT
TRBJ2-7,TRBV9,.,few,CASSGGLSTYEQYF,TGTGCCAGCAGCGGGGGACTGTCGACCTACGAGCAGTACTTC
TRBJ2-3,TRBV5-1,TRBD2,once,CASSLDQRGGPDTQYF,TGCGCCAGCAGCTTGGACCAGCGGGGGGGACCAGATACGCAGTATTTT
TRBJ1-5,TRBV7-9,.,.,CASSGGSNSNQPQHF,TGTGCCAGCAGCGGAGGCAGTAACAGCAATCAGCCCCAGCATTTT
TRBJ2-3,TRBV25-1,.,.,CASSPAGPDTQYF,TGTGCCAGCAGTCCGGCGGGGCCAGATACGCAGTATTTT
TRBJ2-3,TRBV7-3,TRBD1,once,CASSLNQGAAQYF,TGTGCCAGCAGCTTGAATCAGGGGGCTGCGCAGTATTTT